Following are 2 T cell receptor beta chains from one sample sequenced in a study of blood T cell repertoires in COVID-19. Produced via immunoSEQ multiplex PCR; TCRdb's table is partial and in-frame only. Of some 320,000 clones in the sample, about nine tenths are singletons; the top ten hold less than 3%. Sequencing input: PBMCs or T cells enriched from blood (not recorded which). These receptors were collected from a woman between 50 and 59 years old who had been exposed to COVID-19.

The chain employs TRBV2 and TRBJ2-3, with 8 nucleotides matching TRBD1. Germline CDR1 reads SNHLY; CDR2 reads FYNNEI. CDR3 size: 14 residues. V shed 4 bases, J shed 4 bases, and the junction held 4 bases outside the gene matches. This chain's CDR3 is CASSARQGPDTQYF. Here the CDR3 DNA reads TGTGCCAGCAGTGCCCGACAGGGGCCAGATACGCAGTATTTT.

The chain recombines TRBV24-1 with TRBJ2-3, with 12 bases that match TRBD2. CDR3 length: 17 residues. Germline trimming cut 4 bases from V and 2 bases from J; bases unmatched to any gene: 6. The germline V gene has CDR1 KGHDR and CDR2 SFDVKD. In nucleotides, the CDR3 is TGTGCCACCAGTGAAGCTAGCGGGGGGGCCTACACAGATACGCAGTATTTT. Translating gives CATSEASGGAYTDTQYF.